This entry describes one T cell receptor (beta chain). Its specificity is not known. Assay used: immunoSEQ multiplex PCR; TCRdb lists only in-frame clones, some missing. This table has over 40,000 clones, 65% to 85% appearing once. The data derive from a study of T cell responses to AZD1222 COVID-19 vaccine. Germline trimming cut 0 bases from V and 0 bases from J; bases unmatched to any gene: 8. This CDR3 contains 17 residues. The germline V gene has CDR1 SGHDT and CDR2 YYEEEE. Overall study findings and caveats: Baseline serostatus was positive in only six or seven AZD1222 recipients. Dominant CD4 TCR responses targeted spike regions 160-218 and 743-854. As reported, nearly half of all spike-specific TCRs target variant regions that are unmutated.

This sequence originates from an adult in good health. The specimen was peripheral blood, collected on day 0 of AZD1222 vaccination. The rearrangement links TRBV5-6 to TRBJ1-2; TRBD1 matches at 7 bases. This CDR3 reads CASSLGYRGLANYGYTF. DNA of the CDR3: TGTGCCAGCAGCTTGGGATACAGGGGATTAGCTAACTATGGCTACACCTTC.